A selection of T cell receptor beta chains follows, all from one sample in a study of CD8+CD57+ T cells in acquired aplastic anemia. TCRdb redid the calling of the reads with MiXCR, one entry per CDR3 protein. The sample includes 150,000 to 160,000 distinct CDR3 sequences, about 52% of them seen just once. Sequencing used sorted CD4+, CD8+, or CD8+CD57+ T cells (not recorded which) from PBMCs. These TCRs come from a human donor with aplastic anemia. CDR3s include the opening cysteine and the closing phenylalanine or tryptophan. The order of the fields is V gene, J gene, D gene, clone size, CDR3 DNA, CDR3 protein. The D gene is left open where the match is weak. The size of a clone is reported for some rows only, either as once, few or many, or as a class for expanded clones.

>TRBV7-9|TRBJ2-1|TRBD2|many
TGTGCCAGCAGCCCGACTAGCGGGGAAGACAATGAGCAGTTCTTC
CASSPTSGEDNEQFF
>TRBV11-2|TRBJ2-1|-|-
TGTGCCAGCAGCTTTAGAGGGGGGAAGCAACGCAGTGAGCAGTTCTTC
CASSFRGGKQRSEQFF
>TRBV5-6|TRBJ1-2|-|many
TGTGCCAGCGGCCCCGGCGGGGGCTACTATGGCTACACCTTC
CASGPGGGYYGYTF
>TRBV4-1|TRBJ1-2|TRBD1|-
TGCGCCAGCAGCCAAGACGACAGGGCACTAGGCTATGGCTACACCTTC
CASSQDDRALGYGYTF
>TRBV3-1|TRBJ2-3|TRBD2|-
TGTGCCAGCAGCCAAGATCATAGCGGGGGAACAGATACGCAGTATTTT
CASSQDHSGGTDTQYF
>TRBV25-1|TRBJ2-1|-|-
TGTGCCAGCAGTGCTAGTAATGTCGTGGGGAGCTCCTACAATGAGCAGTTCTTC
CASSASNVVGSSYNEQFF
>TRBV15|TRBJ2-5|-|-
TGTGCCACCAGCTTACAACAGGGCCCCGAGACCCAGTACTTC
CATSLQQGPETQYF
>TRBV27|TRBJ1-5|-|few
TGTGCCAGCGGCCTACGAGGTAGCAATCGGCCCCAGCATTTT
CASGLRGSNRPQHF
>TRBV7-8|TRBJ2-5|-|-
TGTGCCAGCAGCTTAACAGGGGGGGGGCGAGAGACCCAGTACTTC
CASSLTGGGRETQYF
>TRBV7-9|TRBJ1-2|-|-
TGTGCCAGCAGCTTAGCGGGCAGAGCTAACTATGGCTACACCTTC
CASSLAGRANYGYTF
>TRBV7-2|TRBJ1-3|-|once
TGTGCCAGCAGCTTAGCCGGCGGCTACTCTGGAAACACCATATATTTT
CASSLAGGYSGNTIYF
>TRBV19|TRBJ1-1|-|many
TGTGCCAGTAGTACGGCAGGGTGGTGGATCGCTGAAGCTTTCTTT
CASSTAGWWIAEAFF
>TRBV7-2|TRBJ2-1|TRBD2|-
TGTGCCAGCAGCTTAGCACCGCGCGGGGGGGCCGCACACAATGAGCAGTTCTTC
CASSLAPRGGAAHNEQFF
>TRBV20-1|TRBJ2-7|TRBD2|many
TGCAGTGCTAGAGATTCCAGCGGGGCCTACGAGCAGTACTTC
CSARDSSGAYEQYF
>TRBV29-1|TRBJ1-4|-|once
TGCAGCGCCGAGCGGGGCCTCAATGAAAAACTGTTTTTT
CSAERGLNEKLFF
>TRBV27|TRBJ1-1|-|many
TGTGCCAGCAGTTTATCGCGAGGGGACACTGAAGCTTTCTTT
CASSLSRGDTEAFF
>TRBV25-1|TRBJ2-1|-|-
TGTGCCAGCACACGGTGGCATCAGGCAGGGCCCAATGAGCAGTTCTTC
CASTRWHQAGPNEQFF
>TRBV29-1|TRBJ1-2|TRBD1|many
TGCAGCGTTGAAGATCGGGACAGTTTCGATGTGTATGGCTACACCTTC
CSVEDRDSFDVYGYTF
>TRBV5-5|TRBJ2-7|-|medium-sized
TGTGCCAGCCGGCTACAGGGACGCCCCTACGAGCAGTACTTC
CASRLQGRPYEQYF
>TRBV19|TRBJ1-6|-|many
TGTGCCAGTAGTATAGGTGGCATGGGTTCACCCCTCCACTTT
CASSIGGMGSPLHF
>TRBV11-1|TRBJ2-2|TRBD2|many
TGTGCCAGCAGCCTGACTAGCGGGGGGAACACCGGGGAGCTGTTTTTT
CASSLTSGGNTGELFF
>TRBV5-1|TRBJ2-2|TRBD1|many
TGCGCCAGCAGCAAACCGGACAGGGGGCGATCTGACACCGGGGAGCTGTTTTTT
CASSKPDRGRSDTGELFF
>TRBV7-6|TRBJ2-7|TRBD1|-
TGTGCCAGCAGCCGCGGACAGGGGATACCCTACGAGCAGTACTTC
CASSRGQGIPYEQYF
>TRBV11-1|TRBJ1-3|-|-
TGTGCCAGCAGCTCCGGCAGGGTCTCGGCTGGAAACACCGTATATTTT
CASSSGRVSAGNTVYF
>TRBV19|TRBJ1-5|-|-
TGTGCCAGTAGTATAGGCAGGAATCAGCCCCAGCATTTT
CASSIGRNQPQHF
>TRBV5-8|TRBJ1-1|-|many
TGTGCCAGCAGCTTGTGGCCAAACACTGAAGCTTTCTTT
CASSLWPNTEAFF
>TRBV7-9|TRBJ1-1|-|-
TGTGCCAGCAGTCCAGGGGTCTCGAACACTGAAGCTTTCTTT
CASSPGVSNTEAFF
>TRBV15|TRBJ2-2|-|many
TGTGCCACCAGCAGAATACCCCAGGAGTGGACCGGGGAGCTGTTTTTT
CATSRIPQEWTGELFF
>TRBV11-2|TRBJ2-3|-|-
TGTGCCAGCAGCTTAGTTACAAAGGCAGATACGCAGTATTTT
CASSLVTKADTQYF
>TRBV25-1|TRBJ1-1|-|-
TGTGCCAGCAGTGAAGGCAGCAGTGAAGCTTTCTTT
CASSEGSSEAFF
>TRBV11-2|TRBJ2-3|-|many
TGTGCCAGCAGCTTAGATGGGGGCGCTACGCAGTATTTT
CASSLDGGATQYF
>TRBV20-1|TRBJ2-7|TRBD1|-
TGCAGTGCTAGATCCCCCGGGACAGGGAACTACGAGCAGTACTTC
CSARSPGTGNYEQYF
>TRBV27|TRBJ2-3|TRBD2|few
TGTGCCAGCAGGCGGGGGGGTGGCACAGATACGCAGTATTTT
CASRRGGGTDTQYF
>TRBV14|TRBJ1-5|-|many
TGTGCCAGCAGCCAAGGATATAGCAATCAGCCCCAGCATTTT
CASSQGYSNQPQHF
>TRBV20-1|TRBJ1-5|-|-
TGCAGTGCCGGGACGGATAGCAATCAGCCCCAGCATTTT
CSAGTDSNQPQHF
>TRBV10-2|TRBJ2-5|TRBD1|-
TGCGCCAGCAGCCCGCCGGACAGGAACCGAGAGACCCAGTACTTC
CASSPPDRNRETQYF
>TRBV27|TRBJ2-5|TRBD2|-
TGTGCCAGCAGTCACCGGACGGGGGGGATCCAAGAGACCCAGTACTTC
CASSHRTGGIQETQYF
>TRBV20-1|TRBJ2-2|TRBD1|-
TGCAGTGCTAGAGAGGGGCAGGGGGACACCGGGGAGCTGTTTTTT
CSAREGQGDTGELFF
>TRBV6-5|TRBJ1-6|TRBD1|many
TGTGCCAGCAGTTACTCCGTACCGCACAGGGGAGAGCTTAATTCACCCCTCCACTTT
CASSYSVPHRGELNSPLHF
>TRBV11-1|TRBJ2-4|-|-
TGTGCCAGCAGCTTAGTATGGCGGGCAGGTACCCTACAATTAGCCAAAAACATTCAGTACTTC
CASSLVWRAGTLQLAKNIQYF
>TRBV19|TRBJ2-7|-|once
TGTGCCAGTAGTTATAGACAGAACGGTCCCTACGAGCAGTACTTC
CASSYRQNGPYEQYF